The T cell receptor beta chain described here comes from a study of T cell responses to AZD1222 COVID-19 vaccine. Using immunoSEQ multiplex PCR, the repertoire was profiled, and TCRdb retains in-frame clones only, with some absent. Among around 140,000 clones listed, about nine tenths were seen once. V lost 7 bases and J lost 3, with 18 bases in between. This CDR3 has 14 residues. Germline V gene sequence: CDR1 SQVTM, CDR2 ANQGSEA. This specimen consisted of peripheral blood, obtained on day 0 of AZD1222 vaccination. This chain joins TRBV29-1 and TRBJ1-2; a possible D gene is TRBD1 (6 bases). The clonotype originates from an adult in good health. Here the CDR3 reads CSGQGGEKDYGYTF. The CDR3 DNA is TGCAGCGGCCAAGGGGGGGAGAAGGACTATGGCTACACCTTC.